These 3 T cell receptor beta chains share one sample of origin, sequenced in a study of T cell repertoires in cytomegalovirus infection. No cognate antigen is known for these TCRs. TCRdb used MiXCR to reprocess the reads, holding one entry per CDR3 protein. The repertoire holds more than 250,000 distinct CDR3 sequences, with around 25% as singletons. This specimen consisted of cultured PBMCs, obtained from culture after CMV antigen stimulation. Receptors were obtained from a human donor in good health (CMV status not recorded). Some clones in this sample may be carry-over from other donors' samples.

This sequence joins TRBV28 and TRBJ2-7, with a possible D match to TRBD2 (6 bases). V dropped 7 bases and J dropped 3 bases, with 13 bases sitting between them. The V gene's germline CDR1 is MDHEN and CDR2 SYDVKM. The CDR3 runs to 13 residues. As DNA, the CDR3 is TGTGCCAGCACGCGGGGAGTTGTCTACGAGCAGTACTTC. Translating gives CASTRGVVYEQYF.

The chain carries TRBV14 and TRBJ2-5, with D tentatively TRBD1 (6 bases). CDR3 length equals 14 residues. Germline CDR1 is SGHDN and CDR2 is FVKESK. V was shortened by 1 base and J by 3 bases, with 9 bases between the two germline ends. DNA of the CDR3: TGTGCCAGCAGCCAAGTGGACAGCAAAGAGACCCAGTACTTC. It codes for CASSQVDSKETQYF.

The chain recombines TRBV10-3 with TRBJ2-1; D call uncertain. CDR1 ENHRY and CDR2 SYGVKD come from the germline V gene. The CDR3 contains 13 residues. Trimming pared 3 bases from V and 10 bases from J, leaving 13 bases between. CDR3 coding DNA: TGTGCCATCAGTGATGTGCAGCGTGTCGAGCAGTTCTTC. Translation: CAISDVQRVEQFF.